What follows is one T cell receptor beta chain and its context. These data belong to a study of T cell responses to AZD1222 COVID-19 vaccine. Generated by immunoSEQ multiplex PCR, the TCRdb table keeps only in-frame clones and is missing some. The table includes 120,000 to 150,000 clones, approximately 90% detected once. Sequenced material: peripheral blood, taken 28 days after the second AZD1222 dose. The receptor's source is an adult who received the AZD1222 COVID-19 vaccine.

The chain's CDR3 is CASSRQGRGYTF. The CDR3 region has the DNA TGTGCCAGCAGCAGACAGGGAAGGGGCTACACCTTC. V is TRBV6-5 and J is TRBJ1-2; 7 bases match TRBD1. In germline, CDR1 is MNHEY, CDR2 SVGAGI. V lost 6 bases, J lost 8 bases, and 6 bases stayed unmatched. This CDR3 contains 12 residues.